One and the same sample provided the 23 T cell receptor beta chains below, sequenced in a study of T cell responses to AZD1222 COVID-19 vaccine. Assay used: immunoSEQ multiplex PCR; TCRdb lists only in-frame clones, some missing. The sample has roughly 120,000 clones; 85% to 90% are singletons. Sequences were derived from peripheral blood, sampled 28 days after the second AZD1222 dose. These receptors were obtained from an adult who received the AZD1222 COVID-19 vaccine.

In its sample, this clone was seen once. V is TRBV27 and J is TRBJ2-7, with 10 bases lining up with TRBD1. Germline V gene sequence: CDR1 MNHEY, CDR2 SMNVEV (reference sequence). Trimming cost V 8 bases and J 4 bases; bases outside gene matches: 11. The CDR3 length is 15 residues. DNA of the CDR3: TGTGCCAGCTCCCTGATGGGGGGACAGGGGTACGAGCAGTACTTC. Translation: CASSLMGGQGYEQYF.

The chain employs TRBV27 and TRBJ2-1; 9 bases are shared with TRBD2. CDR3 size: 15 residues. V lost 5 bases and J lost 6; bases outside the gene matches: 8. CDR1 and CDR2 from the germline V gene are MNHEY and SMNVEV (reference sequence). This chain's CDR3 is CASSISGGPSNEQFF. Here the CDR3 DNA reads TGTGCCAGCAGTATTAGCGGGGGCCCCTCCAATGAGCAGTTCTTC.

Here the CDR3 reads CASSRWRGTSSYNSPLHF. The DNA of the CDR3 is TGTGCCAGCAGCCGATGGAGGGGCACGAGCTCCTATAATTCACCCCTCCACTTT. The chain recombines TRBV11-2 with TRBJ1-6; TRBD1 might be the D (5 bases). Germline values: CDR1 SGHAT, CDR2 FQNNGV. V was cut by 5 bases and J by 0 bases, with 17 bases left in between. The CDR3 is 18 amino acids.

Concerning this clone: Sequence at one end of the junction differs from germline and may be a read error. The rearrangement joins TRBV29-1 to TRBJ1-3; maybe TRBD1 (5 bases). CDR3 length equals 13 residues. In germline, CDR1 is SQVTM, CDR2 ANQGSEA. CDR3 protein: CSAEGTLGNTIYF. The CDR3 DNA reads TGCAGCGCTGAAGGGACTCTTGGAAACACCATATATTTT.

This sequence joins TRBV9 and TRBJ2-3; the D gene is possibly TRBD2 (5 bases). CDR1 and CDR2 (germline): SGDLS, YYNGEE. The CDR3 sequence is 15 residues long. Trimming cost V 0 bases and J 4 bases, with 12 bases left between them. This CDR3 reads CASSVAVGEADTQYF. The CDR3 bases are TGTGCCAGCAGCGTAGCGGTGGGAGAGGCAGATACGCAGTATTTT.

The V gene is TRBV19, the J gene TRBJ1-5, with a weak D call TRBD1 (5 bases). The CDR3 is 14 residues long. Trimming took 4 bases from V and 7 from J, leaving 14 bases between them. CDR1 and CDR2 from the germline V gene are LNHDA and SQIVND (reference sequence). The CDR3 nucleotides are TGTGCCAGTAGTACCTCCGGGGGGGGGCAGCCCCAGCATTTT. Protein sequence: CASSTSGGGQPQHF.

The chain employs TRBV27 and TRBJ2-5, with D tentatively TRBD1 (5 bases). Between the trimmed V and J ends, which lost 2 bases and 3 bases, there was a span of 7 bases. The germline V gene encodes CDR1 MNHEY and CDR2 SMNVEV (reference sequence). The CDR3 sequence is 13 residues long. The CDR3 loop is CASSLRQKETQYF. The CDR3 DNA follows: TGTGCCAGCAGTTTACGACAGAAAGAGACCCAGTACTTC.

The chain uses TRBV4-3 and TRBJ1-6, with TRBD1 matching over 8 bases. After removal of 3 bases from V and 9 bases from J, the junction contained 7 bases not matched to a gene. The CDR3 consists of 15 residues. Germline lookup yields CDR1 LGHNA and CDR2 YSLEER. DNA for the CDR3: TGCGCCAGCAGCCACGGGACAGGTGGGGGTTCACCCCTCCACTTT. Its protein product is CASSHGTGGGSPLHF.

Worth noting for this clone: This CDR3 is also generated by other DNA sequences in the sample. The J gene is TRBJ2-7, the V gene TRBV6-5; D is uncertain. Germline assignment: CDR1 MNHEY and CDR2 SVGAGI. Trimming left V 0 bases short and J 1 base short, with 7 bases between. This CDR3 is 14 amino acids long. The CDR3 bases are TGTGCCAGCAGTTACTCGGACGGATCCTACGAGCAGTACTTC. Encoded protein: CASSYSDGSYEQYF.

This chain links TRBV10-3 with TRBJ1-3; D remains unclear. The V end lost 2 bases, the J end lost 0 bases, and 5 bases lay between the germline ends. Germline CDR1 reads ENHRY; CDR2 reads SYGVKD. This CDR3 region has 14 residues. In DNA, the CDR3 is TGTGCCATCAGTGAGGGGAACTCTGGAAACACCATATATTTT. Amino acids: CAISEGNSGNTIYF.

The rearrangement uses TRBV5-1 and TRBJ2-3; weak D call: TRBD2 (6 bases). The CDR3 is 15 residues long. Germline-derived CDR1 and CDR2 are SGHRS and YFSETQ. V was clipped by 0 bases and J by 7 bases, with 15 bases between them. CDR3 in amino acids: CASSLGTGLVNTQYF. The CDR3 coding sequence is TGCGCCAGCAGCTTGGGTACGGGACTGGTAAATACGCAGTATTTT.

This clone was observed a handful of times. The V and J genes are TRBV4-1 and TRBJ2-1, with a tentative D call TRBD1 (5 bases). Deletions cut 1 base from V and 0 bases from J, with 10 bases between. This CDR3 region has 16 residues. Germline V gene lookup returns CDR1 MGHRA and CDR2 YSYEKL. DNA for the CDR3: TGCGCCAGCAGCCAAGTGGGGCGGAACTCCTACAATGAGCAGTTCTTC. It yields the protein CASSQVGRNSYNEQFF.

The CDR3 DNA sequence: TGTGCCAGCAGCTCCGGGACAGGGCCTAGCCCCTACAATGAGCAGTTCTTC. This translates into CASSSGTGPSPYNEQFF. V usage is TRBV5-8 and J usage is TRBJ2-1; 9 positions match TRBD1. CDR1 is SGHTS, CDR2 YDEGEE, per germline. The CDR3 spans 17 residues. V was clipped by 3 bases and J by 2 bases; unmatched bases: 9. The complete variable domain, with remaining parts taken from reference TRBV5-8 and TRBJ2-1, reads EAGVTQSPTHLIKTRGQQATLRCSPISGHTSVYWYQQALGLGLQFLLWYDEGEERNRGNFPPRFSGRQFPNYSSELNVNALELEDSALYLCASSSGTGPSPYNEQFFGPGTRLTVL.

The rearrangement joins TRBV5-4 to TRBJ2-7; D is undetermined. V gave up 0 bases and J gave up 0 bases, with 7 bases separating them. The CDR3 sequence is 14 residues long. Germline CDR1 and CDR2: SGHNT and YYREEE (reference sequence). In DNA, the CDR3 is TGTGCCAGCAGCTTGGACACCATCTCCTACGAGCAGTACTTC. As protein: CASSLDTISYEQYF.

The chain links TRBV6-2 or TRBV6-3 to TRBJ2-3, with a tentative D call TRBD2 (6 bases). V was shortened by 6 bases and J by 2 bases, with 12 bases between the two germline ends. The CDR3 contains 14 residues. Germline CDR1 reads MNHEY; CDR2 reads SVGEGT. The CDR3 nucleotides read TGTGCCAGCAGCGGGGGTGGACACACAGATACGCAGTATTTT. Translating gives CASSGGGHTDTQYF.

The V and J genes are TRBV6-5 and TRBJ2-3, with 8 bases that match TRBD2. CDR3 size: 15 residues. V trimming: 6 bases; J trimming: 1 base; junction bases outside the gene matches: 6. CDR1 and CDR2 (germline): MNHEY, SVGAGI. Here the CDR3 DNA reads TGTGCCAGCAGAAACGGGGGGGCAGGCACAGATACGCAGTATTTT. Amino acid sequence: CASRNGGAGTDTQYF.

The genes are TRBV20-1 and TRBJ1-6; D is unclear. Germline V gene lookup returns CDR1 DFQATT and CDR2 SNEGSKA (reference sequence). The V and J ends lost 3 bases and 7 bases respectively, with 16 bases between them. The CDR3 is 15 residues long. CDR3 DNA: TGCAGTGCTAGTTCTCGTCCAGACACAAATTCACCCCTCCACTTT. It encodes CSASSRPDTNSPLHF.

This clone was recorded many times. The junction shows a germline mismatch at one end, possibly a read error. CDR3 sequence reads: CSARDLRVRGF. The CDR3 DNA follows: TGCAGTGCTAGAGATCTCAGGGTTCGAGGCTTT. The chain carries TRBV20-1 and TRBJ1-6, with D perhaps TRBD1 (5 bases). Per the germline V gene, CDR1 is DFQATT and CDR2 is SNEGSKA (reference sequence). The CDR3 runs 11 residues.

A remark on this clone: Because the CDR3 is missing its conserved closing phenylalanine or tryptophan, this is likely a read error. Because the CDR3's place on the DNA is in doubt, the DNA is left out and the CDR3 is given as listed by TCRdb. This chain links TRBV13 with TRBJ1-3. Germline V gene lookup returns CDR1 PRHDT and CDR2 FYEKMQ (reference sequence). Counting both end residues, the CDR3 totals 13 amino acids. The CDR3 region is CASSLGLGPIPSL.

This chain joins TRBV5-4 and TRBJ2-7; possibly TRBD1 or TRBD2 for D (5 bases each). CDR3 length: 16 amino acids. V lost 4 bases to trimming and J lost 3 bases, with 20 bases between them. CDR1 SGHNT and CDR2 YYREEE come from the germline V gene (reference sequence). CDR3 sequence: CASSTGTGKTFYEQYF. DNA of the CDR3: TGTGCCAGCAGCACAGGCACCGGGAAAACCTTCTACGAGCAGTACTTC.

This clone has a single count. The chain uses TRBV6-5 and TRBJ1-6, with 11 nucleotides matching TRBD1. The CDR3 is made up of 15 amino acids. The J segment lost 9 bases and the V segment lost 0 bases, leaving 1 base of the junction unmatched. CDR1 and CDR2 from the germline V gene are MNHEY and SVGAGI. CDR3 bases: TGTGCCAGCAGTTACTCGGGACAGGGGGTTTCACCCCTCCACTTT. Translation gives CASSYSGQGVSPLHF.

The genes are TRBV19 and TRBJ2-5; weak D call: TRBD2 (5 bases). Germline V gene data show CDR1 as LNHDA and CDR2 as SQIVND (reference sequence). The CDR3 consists of 14 residues. The V gene lost 3 bases and the J gene lost 9 bases, with 17 bases spanning the gap. The CDR3 nucleotides are TGTGCCAGTAGTATCCCAGCAGAGGGTTCGGCCCAGTACTTC. This codes for CASSIPAEGSAQYF.

The chain joins TRBV6-5 to TRBJ2-3; no clear D. V lost 5 bases and J lost 2, with 14 bases in between. This CDR3 has 15 amino acids. Germline-derived CDR1 and CDR2 are MNHEY and SVGAGI. CDR3 sequence: CASSTLSSLTDTQYF. The CDR3 coding sequence is TGTGCCAGCAGTACCCTGTCCAGCCTCACAGATACGCAGTATTTT.